This entry features one T cell receptor beta chain sequence. This entry belongs to a study of blood T cell repertoires in COVID-19. Study information: The United States, Italy and Spain provided the acute and convalescent COVID-19 samples. PBMCs, B-cell-depleted T cells, or T cells provided the cDNA or gDNA that made up the material.

The ends lost 5 bases at V and 5 bases at J; junction bases unmatched: 5. This CDR3 has 13 residues. Germline V CDR1 and CDR2: MNHEY, SVGEGT. Enrolled through a virtual design, the participants were between roughly 18 and 90 years of age and came from about two dozen US areas. In the original workflow: Quantification of nucleated cells was approximated via reference gene primer amplification. The repertoire was sequenced with immunoSEQ multiplex PCR; TCRdb's copy has only in-frame clones and lacks some. The D gene and trimming were derived from the DNA, and the V and J assignments and clone size from that table. The sample lists around 280,000 clones, roughly 87% occurring once.

Sequencing was performed on PBMCs or T cells enriched from blood (not recorded which). The J gene is TRBJ2-5, the V gene TRBV6-2 or TRBV6-3; 7 bases map to TRBD2. The TCR was taken from a woman aged 40 to 55 who had recovered from COVID-19. CDR3 DNA sequence: TGTGCCAGCAGTCACGGACTAGATGAGACCCAGTACTTC. Protein: CASSHGLDETQYF.